This T cell receptor (beta chain) comes out of a study of blood T cell repertoires in COVID-19. Looking at the study overall: T cells, B-cell-depleted T cells, or PBMCs provided the cDNA or gDNA that served as material.

This CDR3 is built from 16 residues. The V gene's germline CDR1 is SGHTA and CDR2 FQGNSA. Trimming took 1 base from V and 2 from J; bases not matched to a gene: 7. Per the study methods: Counts of nucleated cells, estimated from reference gene primer amplification, were obtained. TCRdb keeps only in-frame clones here, not all; method: immunoSEQ multiplex PCR. V, J and clone size are taken as reported in that table, and D and trimming were inferred from the DNA itself. The sample includes 55,000 to 90,000 clones, more than 85% of them seen just once. This TCR came from a man aged 65-85 years with active COVID-19. Material for sequencing was peripheral blood. The chain combines TRBV7-2 with TRBJ2-7, with TRBD2 matching over 8 bases. The CDR3 protein is CASSLVGGRTAYEQYF. CDR3 bases: TGTGCCAGCAGCTTAGTCGGCGGGAGGACGGCCTACGAGCAGTACTTC.